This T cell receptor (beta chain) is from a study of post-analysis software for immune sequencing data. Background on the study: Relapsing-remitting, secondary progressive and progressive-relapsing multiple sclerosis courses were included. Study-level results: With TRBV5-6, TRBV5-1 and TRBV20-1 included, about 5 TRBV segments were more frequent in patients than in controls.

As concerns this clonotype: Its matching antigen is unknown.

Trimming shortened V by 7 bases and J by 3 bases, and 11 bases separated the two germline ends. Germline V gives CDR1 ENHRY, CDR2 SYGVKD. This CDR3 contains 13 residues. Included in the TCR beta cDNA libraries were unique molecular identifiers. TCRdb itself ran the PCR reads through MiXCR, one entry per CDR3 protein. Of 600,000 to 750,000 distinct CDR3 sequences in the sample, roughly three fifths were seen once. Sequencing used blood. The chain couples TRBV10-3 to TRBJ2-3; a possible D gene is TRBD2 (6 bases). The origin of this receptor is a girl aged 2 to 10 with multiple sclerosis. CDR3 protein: CAITMGGTDTQYF. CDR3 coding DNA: TGTGCCATCACCATGGGAGGTACAGATACGCAGTATTTT.